The 25 T cell receptor beta chains below were found in one sample sequenced in a study of blood T cell repertoires in COVID-19 (TCRdb year 2020). The method was the immunoSEQ multiplex PCR assay. Imported from immuneACCESS, the table was reduced by TCRdb to in-frame sequences with V and J called. These copies leave out some clones; in studies compared against another copy, an unresolved V gene accounts for under half, and the cause of the remainder is not known. Here the sample has about 66,000 clones; over 85% occur a single time. The ten largest make up 1.4% to 1.5% of the sample. Specimen: peripheral blood. All receptors derive from a man in his sixties with acute or convalescent COVID-19.

The chain carries TRBV3-1 (or the pseudogene TRBV3-2) and TRBJ2-7, with 7 bases lining up with TRBD1. The germline CDR1 and CDR2 sequences are LGHDT and YNNKEL (reference sequence). CDR3 length: 12 residues. The trim removed 5 bases at V and 5 bases at J, leaving 3 bases unmatched. The DNA for the CDR3 is TGTGCCAGCAGCGACAGGGTCCACGAGCAGTACTTC. Translated: CASSDRVHEQYF.

In this sample, this clone turned up a few times. J is TRBJ2-3 and V is TRBV3-1 (or the pseudogene TRBV3-2); the match to TRBD2 covers 13 bases. This CDR3 contains 17 residues. Germline-derived CDR1 and CDR2 are LGHDT and YNNKEL (reference sequence). The ends lost 5 bases at V and 6 bases at J; junction bases unmatched: 11. CDR3 region: CASSLTSGGAGRDTQYF. CDR3 in DNA: TGTGCCAGCAGCTTAACTAGCGGGGGGGCCGGTAGGGATACGCAGTATTTT.

This clone appeared once. The chain recombines TRBV7-3 with TRBJ1-1, with D perhaps matching TRBD1 (6 bases). The CDR3 has 14 amino acids. Trimming removed 0 bases at V and 3 bases at J, with 8 bases between. Looked up from germline, CDR1 is SGHTA and CDR2 is FQGTGA. The CDR3 nucleotides read TGTGCCAGCAGCTTAACGGCAGGGGACACTGAAGCTTTCTTT. This translates into CASSLTAGDTEAFF.

The rearrangement joins TRBV15 to TRBJ1-2; D perhaps matches TRBD1 (5 bases). The CDR3 consists of 13 residues. The V end lost 4 bases, the J end lost 8 bases, and 14 bases lay between the germline ends. The germline V gene encodes CDR1 LNHNV and CDR2 YYDKDF (reference sequence). The CDR3 spells CATSTGLGGGYTF. The CDR3 nucleotides are TGTGCCACCAGCACCGGACTCGGGGGGGGCTACACCTTC.

The chain employs TRBV5-1 and TRBJ1-3, with 7 bases that match TRBD1. Trimming took 5 bases from V and 2 from J; bases not matched to a gene: 4. The CDR3 sequence is 14 residues long. The V gene's germline CDR1 is SGHRS and CDR2 YFSETQ. In DNA, the CDR3 is TGCGCCAGCAGGGAAGGGACAGCTGGAAACACCATATATTTT. Protein sequence: CASREGTAGNTIYF.

V and J are TRBV11-2 and TRBJ2-7, with 7 bases matching TRBD2. CDR1 is SGHAT, CDR2 FQNNGV, per germline. The V segment lost 4 bases and the J segment 5 bases; nucleotides outside the gene matches: 14. This CDR3 contains 16 residues. CDR3 coding DNA: TGTGCCAGCAGCTCCCCGCTGGGAGGGGAGGGCGACGAGCAGTACTTC. It translates to CASSSPLGGEGDEQYF.

The chain carries TRBV2 and TRBJ1-2; D remains ambiguous. This CDR3 has 13 amino acids. Germline assignment: CDR1 SNHLY and CDR2 FYNNEI. The V end lost 2 bases, the J end lost 8 bases, and 12 bases lay between the germline ends. The CDR3, as DNA: TGTGCCAGCAGTGAAACCCGAGTGGAGGGCTACACCTTC. Translating gives CASSETRVEGYTF.

This sequence joins TRBV6-5 and TRBJ1-4; D gene uncertain. The V end lost 6 bases, the J end lost 0 bases, and 8 bases lay between the germline ends. This CDR3 has 14 amino acids. The germline gives CDR1 MNHEY, CDR2 SVGAGI. As DNA, the CDR3 is TGTGCCAGCAGGAGAGTTGCAACTAATGAAAAACTGTTTTTT. Translated, it gives CASRRVATNEKLFF.

The chain is built from TRBV2 and TRBJ2-1; 7 nucleotides align to TRBD1. The CDR3 is 13 amino acids. J gave up 13 bases and V 0 bases, and 6 bases lay outside the gene matches. Germline-derived CDR1 and CDR2 are SNHLY and FYNNEI. The CDR3 DNA reads as TGTGCCAGCAGTGAAGCTAGACAGGGAGCTCAGTTCTTC. It translates to CASSEARQGAQFF. Full variable domain (remainder filled in from reference TRBV2 and TRBJ2-1): EPEVTQTPSHQVTQMGQEVILRCVPISNHLYFYWYRQILGQKVEFLVSFYNNEISEKSEIFDDQFSVERPDGSNFTLKIRSTKLEDSAMYFCASSEARQGAQFFGPGTRLTVL.

The chain recombines TRBV5-1 with TRBJ2-7, with D maybe TRBD1 (6 bases). V was shortened by 4 bases and J by 2 bases, with 13 bases between the two germline ends. CDR1 SGHRS and CDR2 YFSETQ come from the germline V gene. This CDR3 comprises 14 residues. The CDR3 bases are TGCGCCAGCAGCCCAACAGGGATGCCCTACGAGCAGTACTTC. Residues: CASSPTGMPYEQYF.

V gene TRBV5-4 combines with J gene TRBJ1-1; 7 bases agree with TRBD1. The CDR3 is 14 residues long. Germline CDR1 SGHNT, CDR2 YYREEE (reference sequence). Trimming removed 4 bases from V and 7 bases from J; junction bases left unmatched: 10. CDR3 in amino acids: CASSPGQARHEAFF. CDR3 coding DNA: TGTGCCAGCAGCCCCGGACAGGCTCGTCATGAAGCTTTCTTT.

This clone was recorded once. As DNA, the CDR3 is TGTGCCGCAGGGGGAAAACGAACAGATACGCAGTATTTT. Translation: CAAGGKRTDTQYF. The chain couples TRBV7-9 to TRBJ2-3; 7 bases map to TRBD1. CDR3 length: 13 amino acids. V lost 11 bases to trimming and J lost 3 bases; unmatched junction nucleotides: 8. Germline V gene sequence: CDR1 SEHNR, CDR2 FQNEAQ (reference sequence).

V gene TRBV19 combines with J gene TRBJ2-1; weak D call: TRBD2 (6 bases). Deletions cut 7 bases from V and 0 bases from J, with 13 bases between. The length of the CDR3 is 15 residues. The V gene's germline CDR1 is LNHDA and CDR2 SQIVND (reference sequence). The chain's CDR3 is CASTPRGSSYNEQFF. The CDR3 nucleotides are TGTGCCAGTACTCCCCGGGGGAGCTCCTACAATGAGCAGTTCTTC.

The CDR3 here is CASSLETAYNSPLHF. In DNA, the CDR3 is TGTGCCAGCAGCTTAGAAACAGCTTATAATTCACCCCTCCACTTT. V usage is TRBV7-6 and J usage is TRBJ1-6; no definite D call. Trimming cost V 1 base and J 4 bases, with 8 bases left between them. The CDR3 is 15 amino acids. CDR1 SGHVS and CDR2 FNYEAQ come from the germline V gene.

The chain has TRBV27 and TRBJ1-5, with 7 bases lining up with TRBD1. The CDR3 loop spans 14 amino acids. Unmatched junction bases numbered 8, after V lost 6 bases and J lost 6 bases. Germline values: CDR1 MNHEY, CDR2 SMNVEV (reference sequence). The CDR3 loop is CASRHRGMGQPQHF. The CDR3 bases are TGTGCCAGCAGACACAGGGGCATGGGTCAGCCCCAGCATTTT.

The J gene is TRBJ2-2, the V gene TRBV19; weak D call: TRBD1 (6 bases). This CDR3 spans 17 amino acids. Germline CDR1 LNHDA, CDR2 SQIVND (reference sequence). V was clipped by 7 bases and J by 4 bases, with 22 bases between them. The CDR3 loop is CASIKTGTPRVTGELFF. The CDR3 DNA is TGTGCCAGTATAAAGACAGGAACCCCCCGGGTCACCGGGGAGCTGTTTTTT.

The chain joins TRBV5-6 to TRBJ1-2, with 7 bases matching TRBD1. CDR1 SGHDT and CDR2 YYEEEE come from the germline V gene. This CDR3 comprises 13 residues. V shed 1 base, J shed 6 bases, and the junction held 3 bases outside the gene matches. CDR3 amino acids: CASSLIRGNGYTF. CDR3 bases: TGTGCCAGCAGCTTGATCAGGGGGAATGGCTACACCTTC.

The J gene is TRBJ2-4, the V gene TRBV9, with D hard to call. In germline, CDR1 is SGDLS, CDR2 YYNGEE. The V and J ends lost 3 bases and 5 bases respectively, with 12 bases between them. The CDR3 is made up of 14 amino acids. The CDR3 nucleotides read TGTGCCAGCAGCGCGCCTCCTCGGGAAAACATTCAGTACTTC. It translates to CASSAPPRENIQYF. The variable domain in full, with the rest retrieved from reference TRBV9 and TRBJ2-4, is DSGVTQTPKHLITATGQRVTLRCSPRSGDLSVYWYQQSLDQGLQFLIQYYNGEERAKGNILERFSAQQFPDLHSELNLSSLELGDSALYFCASSAPPRENIQYFGAGTRLSVL.

This chain uses TRBV6-5 with TRBJ1-6, with 8 bases identical to TRBD1. The V gene's germline CDR1 is MNHEY and CDR2 SVGAGI. The CDR3 is 15 residues long. V trimming: 5 bases; J trimming: 7 bases; junction bases outside the gene matches: 7. In DNA form, the CDR3 reads TGTGCCAGCAGTCTGGACAGGGCGATGAATTCACCCCTCCACTTT. Its translation is CASSLDRAMNSPLHF.

The V call is TRBV24-1, the J call TRBJ1-1, with TRBD1 identical over 11 bases. V dropped 4 bases and J dropped 5; count of bases not matched to a gene: 5. CDR1 KGHDR and CDR2 SFDVKD come from the germline V gene. The CDR3 totals 15 residues. The chain's CDR3 is CATSDTGQGVTEAFF. The CDR3 coding sequence is TGTGCCACCAGTGACACGGGACAGGGGGTTACTGAAGCTTTCTTT.

This clone was seen a single time. The chain links TRBV30 to TRBJ1-2; 11 bases are shared with TRBD1. CDR1 and CDR2 (germline): GTSNPN, SVGIG (reference sequence). This CDR3 region has 14 residues. V was pared by 4 bases and J by 7 bases, with 8 bases of the junction left unmatched. The CDR3 region has the DNA TGTGCCTGGAAAGGGACAGGGGGAGGATTTGGCTACACCTTC. Translating it yields CAWKGTGGGFGYTF. Together with reference TRBV30 and TRBJ1-2, the CDR3 gives the full variable domain: SQTIHQWPATLVQPVGSPLSLECTVEGTSNPNLYWYRQAAGRGLQLLFYSVGIGQISSEVPQNLSASRPQDRQFILSSKKLLLSDSGFYLCAWKGTGGGFGYTFGSGTRLTVV.

The V gene is TRBV7-2, the J gene TRBJ1-4; 7 bases line up with TRBD1. The CDR3 is made up of 17 amino acids. Germline CDR1 SGHTA, CDR2 FQGNSA. The trim removed 3 bases at V and 2 bases at J, leaving 9 bases unmatched. CDR3 sequence (DNA): TGTGCCAGCAGCTTGGGGCTAGGGGGCCTTACTAATGAAAAACTGTTTTTT. Translation: CASSLGLGGLTNEKLFF.

The genes are TRBV5-4 and TRBJ2-1; 14 nucleotides match TRBD2. The CDR3 totals 18 residues. The junction had 7 bases not matched to a gene; V was cut back by 0 bases and J by 5 bases. Germline lookup yields CDR1 SGHNT and CDR2 YYREEE (reference sequence). CDR3 coding DNA: TGTGCCAGCAGCTTGGGACTAGCGGGGGGGCAGAGGAACAATGAGCAGTTCTTC. Translated: CASSLGLAGGQRNNEQFF. The variable domain in full, with the rest retrieved from reference TRBV5-4 and TRBJ2-1, is ETGVTQSPTHLIKTRGQQVTLRCSSQSGHNTVSWYQQALGQGPQFIFQYYREEENGRGNFPPRFSGLQFPNYSSELNVNALELDDSALYLCASSLGLAGGQRNNEQFFGPGTRLTVL.

V is TRBV7-2 and J is TRBJ2-2; no firm D call. With 2 bases removed from V and 6 bases from J, the gap between germline ends came to 10 bases. The CDR3 spans 14 residues. Germline-derived CDR1 and CDR2 are SGHTA and FQGNSA. The CDR3: CASSLRTESGELFF. DNA for the CDR3: TGTGCCAGCAGCTTAAGAACTGAATCCGGGGAGCTGTTTTTT.

This chain joins TRBV4-1 and TRBJ2-2, with D perhaps TRBD1 (6 bases). CDR3 length equals 19 residues. Trimming took off 1 base at V and 5 bases at J, with 23 bases between the two ends. CDR1 and CDR2 from the germline V gene are MGHRA and YSYEKL. The DNA for the CDR3 is TGCGCCAGCAGCCAAGTTAAAAGGAGTATGGGGGCCCGTACCGGGGAGCTGTTTTTT. It translates to CASSQVKRSMGARTGELFF.